Presented here are 8 T cell receptor beta chains from one specimen sequenced in a study of long-term antiretroviral therapy in people with HIV. Sequencing relied on immunoSEQ assay v3.0, run at survey level. Repertoires were generated with immunoSEQ multiplex PCR, while TCRdb's copy carries only in-frame clones and drops some. This table holds approximately 33,000 clones, approximately 85% found once. This material consisted of unsorted PBMCs, taken 0.8 years before starting antiretroviral therapy. The source of these receptors is a man in his late teens or twenties with HIV.

The V gene is TRBV6-5, the J gene TRBJ1-2, with D unclear. Per germline, CDR1 MNHEY and CDR2 SVGAGI. The CDR3 is 14 residues long. V dropped 0 bases and J dropped 8 bases, with 13 bases sitting between them. CDR3 DNA sequence: TGTGCCAGCAGTTACTCGAGCTCCCTAGAGGGCTACACCTTC. Its protein is CASSYSSSLEGYTF.

The chain links TRBV28 to TRBJ1-1; 8 positions match TRBD1. Looked up from germline, CDR1 is MDHEN and CDR2 is SYDVKM. Trimming at V came to 5 bases and at J to 1 base, leaving 3 bases not matched to a gene. The CDR3 has 14 amino acids. The CDR3 here is CASSRQGRNTEAFF. Here the CDR3 DNA reads TGTGCCAGCAGTCGACAGGGGCGGAACACTGAAGCTTTCTTT.

V and J are TRBV10-3 and TRBJ2-2, with 10 bases identical to TRBD2. The ends lost 2 bases at V and 0 bases at J; junction bases unmatched: 6. Germline CDR1 ENHRY, CDR2 SYGVKD. CDR3 length: 18 residues. The CDR3 region is CAISEAFTSGANTGELFF. DNA of the CDR3: TGTGCCATCAGTGAGGCCTTTACTAGCGGGGCGAACACCGGGGAGCTGTTTTTT.

The chain has TRBV19 and TRBJ2-7; possible D gene TRBD2, 6 bases. Trimming cost V 3 bases and J 4 bases, with 16 bases left between them. The germline V gene has CDR1 LNHDA and CDR2 SQIVND (reference sequence). This CDR3 is built from 15 residues. The CDR3 loop reads CASSIGTQNPYEQYF. The CDR3 DNA is TGTGCCAGTAGTATCGGGACTCAGAATCCTTACGAGCAGTACTTC.

The chain has TRBV15 and TRBJ2-3; 7 bases match TRBD1. Looked up from germline, CDR1 is LNHNV and CDR2 is YYDKDF (reference sequence). The ends lost 8 bases at V and 6 bases at J; junction bases unmatched: 11. This CDR3 has 14 residues. This CDR3 is CATQQGTGHDTQYF. The CDR3 DNA sequence: TGTGCCACCCAACAGGGGACGGGGCACGATACGCAGTATTTT.

The rearrangement links TRBV30 to TRBJ2-3; the match to TRBD2 covers 10 bases. Germline values: CDR1 GTSNPN, CDR2 SVGIG (reference sequence). The CDR3 contains 17 residues. V dropped 0 bases and J dropped 1; count of bases not matched to a gene: 7. CDR3 coding DNA: TGTGCCTGGAGTGTGGGAGCGGGAGGGCCAGGCACAGATACGCAGTATTTT. Its protein product is CAWSVGAGGPGTDTQYF.

The chain recombines TRBV6-5 with TRBJ2-1, with 7 positions matching TRBD1. The germline gives CDR1 MNHEY, CDR2 SVGAGI. This CDR3 contains 16 residues. V shed 2 bases and J 9 bases; nucleotides not matched to a gene: 13. The CDR3 DNA sequence: TGTGCCAGCAGTTACAAGAGGCCAGGGGGACGGACTGAGCAGTTCTTC. Translated, it gives CASSYKRPGGRTEQFF.

The chain links TRBV27 to TRBJ2-5; 10 bases match TRBD1. The V gene end was trimmed by 8 bases and the J gene end by 4 bases; junction bases not matched to a gene: 7. The CDR3 runs 14 residues. Germline lookup yields CDR1 MNHEY and CDR2 SMNVEV (reference sequence). Here the CDR3 DNA reads TGTGCCAGCCGGGGACAGGGGTTAGGAGAGACCCAGTACTTC. It translates to CASRGQGLGETQYF.